This T cell receptor beta chain was identified during a study of T cell changes during pregnancy in multiple sclerosis (dated by TCRdb to between 2018 and 2020). At the level of the whole study: In women with multiple sclerosis, the researchers looked at how the T cell repertoire shifted as pregnancy progressed.

V is cut back by 7 bases and J by 4 bases, with 4 bases in the junction unmatched. Inclusive of the bounding cysteine and phenylalanine, the CDR3 is 14 residues long. The entry retains the CDR3 DNA only, 42 bases that are in frame from base 1. The germline V gene encodes CDR1 MDHEN and CDR2 SYDVKM. In the case of this clone: Its antigen is still unknown. No base quality information exists; no much larger clone differs at one position.

Libraries were built with the immunoSEQ multiplex PCR assay. TCRdb's version of the immuneACCESS table is confined to in-frame rearrangements and falls short of the full clone set. An unresolved V gene accounts for under half of the shortfall where checked; the remainder is of unknown origin. The sample table holds nearly 110,000 clones, of which less than 95% were seen once. Clones ranked in the top ten supply 1.5% to 2% of the sample. The rearrangement joined TRBV28 to TRBJ2-1; TRBD2 agrees with 10 junctional bases. Specimen: peripheral blood, collected before pregnancy. The TCR sequence derives from a female donor with multiple sclerosis, enrolled in a pregnancy study. The nucleotides read TGTGCCAGCATGGGAGCGGGAGGGTACAATGAGCAGTTCTTC. This codes for CASMGAGGYNEQFF.